This T cell receptor beta chain was retrieved from a study of blood T cell repertoires in COVID-19. Study overall: COVID-19 samples collected from the United States, Italy and Spain covered acute and convalescent phases. PBMCs, B-cell-depleted T cells, or T cells provided the cDNA or gDNA that made up the material.

In germline, CDR1 is SGHRS, CDR2 YFSETQ. CDR3 length: 13 residues. The germline V and J ends were trimmed by 2 bases and 2 bases, with 6 bases remaining between them. Per the original data handling: Nucleated cell counts were estimated from reference gene primer amplification. The repertoire was sequenced with immunoSEQ multiplex PCR; TCRdb's copy has only in-frame clones and lacks some. V, J and clone size were drawn from that table, and D and trimming were deduced from the DNA. Here the sample spans about 100,000 clones, approximately 84% being singletons. This TCR came from a man aged 35-49 years with active or convalescent COVID-19. The sequenced material came from peripheral blood. The chain uses TRBV5-1 and TRBJ2-3; D unresolved. CDR3 sequence: CASSLAHTDTQYF. CDR3 nucleotide sequence: TGCGCCAGCAGCTTAGCCCACACAGATACGCAGTATTTT.